Shown below are 19 T cell receptor beta chains from a single sample sequenced in a study of T cells after yellow fever vaccination. MiXCR was run by TCRdb on the 5' RACE reads, yielding one entry per CDR3 protein. The sample lists a few hundred thousand distinct CDR3 sequences; around 10% were seen once. The sequences come from PBMCs, collected on the day of the first yellow fever vaccination. These receptors came from a man younger than 35 who received the YFV17D yellow fever vaccine.

In this sample, this clonotype turned up many times. This chain joins TRBV7-2 and TRBJ2-7; 7 nucleotides align to TRBD1. This CDR3 comprises 13 residues. The ends lost 5 bases at V and 7 bases at J; junction bases unmatched: 8. Per germline, CDR1 SGHTA and CDR2 FQGNSA. In DNA, the CDR3 is TGTGCCAGCAGCCCGGGAAGGGGGCGGGAGCAGTACGTC. Translation gives CASSPGRGREQYV.

This clonotype was seen a handful of times. V gene TRBV5-1 combines with J gene TRBJ2-1, with 11 bases matching TRBD2. With V trimmed by 1 base and J by 9 bases, 6 bases remained unmatched. The CDR3 runs 15 residues. Looked up from germline, CDR1 is SGHRS and CDR2 is YFSETQ. The CDR3 region has the DNA TGCGCCAGCAGCTTGTTAGCGGGGGGGCAGAGTGAGCAGTTCTTC. Translating it yields CASSLLAGGQSEQFF.

In this sample, this clonotype turned up a few times. J is TRBJ2-5 and V is TRBV5-1; tentative D call: TRBD2 (5 bases). Germline assignment: CDR1 SGHRS and CDR2 YFSETQ. V shed 4 bases and J shed 7 bases, with 17 bases lying between them. The CDR3 is 14 residues long. CDR3 in DNA: TGCGCCAGCAGCATTGGGAAACTAGAGGGGACCCAGTACTTC. Its translation is CASSIGKLEGTQYF.

This clonotype was counted a few times. V gene TRBV19 combines with J gene TRBJ2-7, with D possibly being TRBD2 (6 bases). The CDR3 consists of 15 residues. Germline loops: CDR1 LNHDA, CDR2 SQIVND (reference sequence). Between the trimmed V and J ends, which lost 3 bases and 0 bases, there was a span of 12 bases. This CDR3 reads CASSIGLYNSYEQYF. CDR3 sequence (DNA): TGTGCCAGTAGTATCGGACTATATAACTCCTACGAGCAGTACTTC.

This clonotype occurred a few times. At one end, the junction sequence differs from germline, possibly due to a read error. The V call is TRBV6-2 or TRBV6-3, the J call TRBJ2-1; weak D call: TRBD1 (6 bases). Germline CDR1 is MNHEY and CDR2 is SVGEGT. CDR3 length equals 11 residues. CDR3 amino acids: CASRQGSGAAF. For the CDR3, the DNA is TGTGCCAGCAGACAGGGATCCGGGGCGGCCTTC.

This clonotype was counted between two and nine times. The chain couples TRBV6-1 to TRBJ2-1; possibly TRBD2 for D (6 bases). Germline assignment: CDR1 MNHNS and CDR2 SASEGT. This CDR3 spans 18 amino acids. V dropped 1 base and J dropped 7 bases, with 23 bases sitting between them. The CDR3 bases are TGTGCCAGCAGTGAAGGGGGTAGACCGGGACTGAAGTGGAATGAGCAGTTCTTC. Translated: CASSEGGRPGLKWNEQFF.

This chain uses TRBV27 with TRBJ2-1, with TRBD2 as a possible D gene (5 bases). Germline loops: CDR1 MNHEY, CDR2 SMNVEV (reference sequence). The CDR3 length is 12 residues. Between the trimmed V and J ends, which lost 2 bases and 9 bases, there was a span of 8 bases. This CDR3 is CASSLEGTEQFF. CDR3 in DNA: TGTGCCAGCAGTTTAGAGGGTACTGAGCAGTTCTTC.

The chain carries TRBV7-3 and TRBJ2-1, with TRBD2 identical over 7 bases. With 1 base clipped from V and 8 bases from J, the junction kept 8 bases outside the gene matches. The CDR3 length is 15 residues. CDR1 and CDR2 from the germline V gene are SGHTA and FQGTGA. As DNA, the CDR3 is TGTGCCAGCAGCTTAAATCCGGGGGGAAACGATGAGCAGTTCTTC. Translation gives CASSLNPGGNDEQFF. The variable domain in full, completed from reference TRBV7-3 and TRBJ2-1, reads GAGVSQTPSNKVTEKGKYVELRCDPISGHTALYWYRQSLGQGPEFLIYFQGTGAADDSGLPNDRFFAVRPEGSVSTLKIQRTERGDSAVYLCASSLNPGGNDEQFFGPGTRLTVL.

This clonotype was seen at least ten times. The CDR3 loop is CASSSGVTNNEQFF. The CDR3 nucleotides are TGTGCCAGCAGCTCAGGGGTCACCAACAATGAGCAGTTCTTC. The chain couples TRBV7-3 to TRBJ2-1; D is possibly TRBD1 (6 bases). The germline gives CDR1 SGHTA, CDR2 FQGTGA. V lost 4 bases, J lost 5 bases, and 12 bases lay in between. This CDR3 region has 14 residues.

This clonotype was found a few times. The V gene is TRBV7-9, the J gene TRBJ1-1; 8 bases are shared with TRBD1. J was trimmed by 5 bases and V by 5 bases; bases with no gene match: 7. From germline, CDR1 is SEHNR and CDR2 FQNEAQ (reference sequence). CDR3 size: 14 residues. CDR3 sequence (DNA): TGTGCCAGCAGCGGAGGGACAGGCTTTACTGAAGCTTTCTTT. Translation: CASSGGTGFTEAFF.

V is TRBV4-1 and J is TRBJ2-5, with a possible D match to TRBD1 (6 bases). The germline CDR1 and CDR2 sequences are MGHRA and YSYEKL. Trimming took off 0 bases at V and 5 bases at J, with 19 bases between the two ends. This CDR3 contains 17 residues. CDR3 residues: CASSQDQALGARETQYF. CDR3 DNA: TGCGCCAGCAGCCAAGATCAGGCTTTGGGGGCGAGGGAGACCCAGTACTTC.

The table lists this clonotype with a few counts. One end of the junction varies from germline; a read error may be responsible. This chain joins TRBV6-1 and TRBJ2-1; D remains ambiguous. The CDR3 contains 16 residues. CDR1 and CDR2 (germline): MNHNS, SASEGT. CDR3 protein: CASSKARTVASNEQFF. CDR3 nucleotide sequence: TGTGCCAGCAGTAAAGCCAGAACAGTAGCCTCTAATGAGCAGTTCTTC.

This clonotype was found a few times. The chain employs TRBV6-1 and TRBJ2-6; 10 bases agree with TRBD1. The V and J ends lost 10 bases and 1 base, in that order; junction bases with no gene match: 7. The CDR3 loop spans 16 amino acids. Germline CDR1 reads MNHNS; CDR2 reads SASEGT. DNA for the CDR3: TGTGCCACCGGACAGGGGGGTGGGTCTGGGGCCAACGTCCTGACTTTC. Translation gives CATGQGGGSGANVLTF.

This clonotype was recorded a few times. The chain couples TRBV29-1 to TRBJ1-2; D ambiguous. Deletions cut 3 bases from V and 2 bases from J, with 16 bases between. CDR1 is SQVTM, CDR2 ANQGSEA, per germline. This CDR3 is built from 15 residues. CDR3 sequence: CSVDRRGGINYGYTF. In nucleotides, the CDR3 is TGCAGCGTTGATCGCCGGGGAGGGATCAACTATGGCTACACCTTC.

The chain has TRBV28 and TRBJ1-6; no firm D call. Germline CDR1 and CDR2: MDHEN and SYDVKM. Trimming left V 5 bases short and J 4 bases short, with 12 bases between. The CDR3 covers 15 residues. The CDR3 region is CASSRTGIYNSPLHF. CDR3 sequence (DNA): TGTGCCAGCAGTCGAACCGGGATTTATAATTCACCCCTCCACTTT.

This clonotype has a single count. This chain connects TRBV5-4 to TRBJ2-1; 9 bases are a match to TRBD2. Germline V CDR1 and CDR2: SGHNT, YYREEE (reference sequence). This CDR3 is built from 14 residues. Trimming removed 9 bases from V and 3 bases from J; junction bases left unmatched: 7. In DNA, the CDR3 is TGTGCCACCGAGCTAGCGGGGAGCTACAATGAGCAGTTCTTC. This encodes CATELAGSYNEQFF.

This clonotype was counted many times. This chain connects TRBV7-2 to TRBJ2-3; 8 nucleotides match TRBD2. CDR3 length: 15 residues. Germline trimming cut 1 base from V and 5 bases from J; bases unmatched to any gene: 5. The germline gives CDR1 SGHTA, CDR2 FQGNSA. CDR3 sequence (DNA): TGTGCCAGCAGCTTAGTTGCCGGGGGGGGAGATACGCAGTATTTT. Its translation is CASSLVAGGGDTQYF. The full variable domain, its missing parts supplied by reference TRBV7-2 and TRBJ2-3, is GAGVSQSPSNKVTEKGKDVELRCDPISGHTALYWYRQSLGQGLEFLIYFQGNSAPDKSGLPSDRFSAERTGGSVSTLTIQRTQQEDSAVYLCASSLVAGGGDTQYFGPGTRLTVL.

This clonotype has only a few counts. This chain links TRBV29-1 with TRBJ1-1, with a weak D call TRBD1 (5 bases). CDR3 length: 11 amino acids. Between the trimmed V and J ends, which lost 7 bases and 3 bases, there was a span of 9 bases. The V gene's germline CDR1 is SQVTM and CDR2 ANQGSEA. The CDR3 region is CSGRGDTEAFF. The CDR3 DNA is TGCAGCGGAAGAGGGGACACTGAAGCTTTCTTT.

This clonotype was detected a few times. The chain has TRBV11-2 and TRBJ1-1; D remains ambiguous. Germline values: CDR1 SGHAT, CDR2 FQNNGV. V was trimmed by 3 bases and J by 3 bases, leaving 8 bases between them. The CDR3 is 13 amino acids. The CDR3 protein is CASSLGLDTEAFF. The CDR3 DNA reads TGTGCCAGCAGCTTGGGCTTGGACACTGAAGCTTTCTTT.